A single sample gave rise to the 12 T cell receptor beta chains below, sequenced in a study of cytomegalovirus exposure and HLA in healthy donors. Primers included in the PCR were 60 Vbeta and 13 Jbeta primers. Only in-frame clones appear in the TCRdb table, and some are missing; sequencing was by immunoSEQ multiplex PCR. Of almost 200,000 clones listed, 70% to 80% are singletons. The sequenced material came from PBMCs. These receptors all come from a male donor in good health and CMV-seropositive.

This chain joins TRBV19 and TRBJ1-2; D remains ambiguous. V shed 3 bases and J shed 4 bases, with 12 bases lying between them. The length of the CDR3 is 14 residues. The V gene's germline CDR1 is LNHDA and CDR2 SQIVND (reference sequence). For the CDR3, the DNA is TGTGCCAGTAGTATCGGGGAACTAGGCTATGGCTACACCTTC. This gives the protein CASSIGELGYGYTF.

There are a few counts of this clone. The chain joins TRBV7-2 to TRBJ2-7, with a tentative D call TRBD2 (5 bases). Germline V lookup: CDR1 SGHTA, CDR2 FQGNSA. V was shortened by 0 bases and J by 1 base, with 10 bases between the two germline ends. The CDR3 has 15 residues. Here the CDR3 reads CASSLAGAVSYEQYF. The CDR3 bases are TGTGCCAGCAGCTTAGCCGGAGCGGTTTCCTACGAGCAGTACTTC.

CDR3 sequence: CASSPTDPPYYGYTF. The CDR3 DNA follows: TGCGCCAGCAGCCCTACAGACCCGCCGTACTATGGCTACACCTTC. The J gene is TRBJ1-2, the V gene TRBV5-1; D gene uncertain. The CDR3 totals 15 residues. V was pared by 4 bases and J by 3 bases, with 16 bases between. Germline V gene data show CDR1 as SGHRS and CDR2 as YFSETQ.

The chain is built from TRBV5-8 and TRBJ2-1; TRBD1 agrees at 8 bases. After removal of 0 bases from V and 12 bases from J, the junction contained 8 bases not matched to a gene. The CDR3 spans 14 residues. Germline V lookup: CDR1 SGHTS, CDR2 YDEGEE. CDR3 sequence: CASSLGNLGTGQFF. In DNA, the CDR3 is TGTGCCAGCAGCTTGGGAAATCTCGGGACAGGGCAGTTCTTC.

The V gene is TRBV19, the J gene TRBJ1-6, with D perhaps TRBD1 (5 bases). Per the germline V gene, CDR1 is LNHDA and CDR2 is SQIVND (reference sequence). The CDR3 runs 15 residues. The V end lost 3 bases, the J end lost 8 bases, and 14 bases lay between the germline ends. The CDR3 sequence: CASSIDWTGDSPLHF. CDR3 sequence (DNA): TGTGCCAGTAGTATTGACTGGACGGGGGATTCACCCCTCCACTTT.

V gene TRBV30 combines with J gene TRBJ1-4, with D maybe TRBD1 (6 bases). The ends were cut back, 7 bases at V and 8 bases at J, with 14 bases in the middle. The CDR3 totals 12 residues. Looked up from germline, CDR1 is GTSNPN and CDR2 is SVGIG (reference sequence). Here the CDR3 DNA reads TGTGCCTCACAGGGAGTAGGCGAAAAACTGTTTTTT. It yields the protein CASQGVGEKLFF.

This clone was detected a few times. The chain joins TRBV6-6 to TRBJ2-5; D is unresolved. Deletions cut 4 bases from V and 4 bases from J, with 19 bases between. Looked up from germline, CDR1 is MNHNY and CDR2 is SVGAGI (reference sequence). CDR3 length equals 16 residues. The CDR3 sequence is CASSSLISTGRETQYF. The DNA of the CDR3 is TGTGCCAGCAGTTCCTTAATCTCCACGGGTCGAGAGACCCAGTACTTC.

The chain employs TRBV4-2 and TRBJ2-1; D uncertain. The CDR3 totals 15 residues. The V end lost 0 bases, the J end lost 4 bases, and 10 bases lay between the germline ends. Looked up from germline, CDR1 is LGHNA and CDR2 is YNFKEQ. CDR3 DNA sequence: TGTGCCAGCAGCCAAGATCTTGGAGATTACAATGAGCAGTTCTTC. This translates into CASSQDLGDYNEQFF.

This rearrangement joins TRBV29-1 to TRBJ2-7; 12 bases are shared with TRBD2. V lost 7 bases and J lost 4; bases outside the gene matches: 5. The CDR3 is 13 amino acids. Germline V gene lookup returns CDR1 SQVTM and CDR2 ANQGSEA. The CDR3 sequence: CSGTGTSGYEQYF. DNA of the CDR3: TGCAGCGGTACCGGGACTAGCGGGTACGAGCAGTACTTC.

The chain uses TRBV19 and TRBJ2-4; TRBD1 agrees at 12 bases. With V trimmed by 4 bases and J by 0 bases, 1 base remained unmatched. This CDR3 spans 16 amino acids. CDR1 LNHDA and CDR2 SQIVND come from the germline V gene (reference sequence). The CDR3 bases are TGTGCCAGTAGTAAGGGACAGGGGGCAGCCAAAAACATTCAGTACTTC. It codes for CASSKGQGAAKNIQYF.

The genes are TRBV5-1 and TRBJ1-2; unclear D gene. The V gene lost 1 base and the J gene lost 5 bases, with 6 bases spanning the gap. Germline CDR1 is SGHRS and CDR2 is YFSETQ. The CDR3 totals 12 residues. The CDR3 nucleotides read TGCGCCAGCAGCTTGACAGAGTATGGCTACACCTTC. This codes for CASSLTEYGYTF.

V gene TRBV9 combines with J gene TRBJ2-3; 14 bases align to TRBD2. Germline loops: CDR1 SGDLS, CDR2 YYNGEE. CDR3 length equals 18 residues. Losses at the gene ends were 3 bases for V and 4 bases for J; bases not matched to a gene: 10. The CDR3 here is CASSGHPGLAGESDTQYF. The DNA for the CDR3 is TGTGCCAGCAGCGGACATCCGGGACTAGCGGGAGAGTCAGATACGCAGTATTTT.